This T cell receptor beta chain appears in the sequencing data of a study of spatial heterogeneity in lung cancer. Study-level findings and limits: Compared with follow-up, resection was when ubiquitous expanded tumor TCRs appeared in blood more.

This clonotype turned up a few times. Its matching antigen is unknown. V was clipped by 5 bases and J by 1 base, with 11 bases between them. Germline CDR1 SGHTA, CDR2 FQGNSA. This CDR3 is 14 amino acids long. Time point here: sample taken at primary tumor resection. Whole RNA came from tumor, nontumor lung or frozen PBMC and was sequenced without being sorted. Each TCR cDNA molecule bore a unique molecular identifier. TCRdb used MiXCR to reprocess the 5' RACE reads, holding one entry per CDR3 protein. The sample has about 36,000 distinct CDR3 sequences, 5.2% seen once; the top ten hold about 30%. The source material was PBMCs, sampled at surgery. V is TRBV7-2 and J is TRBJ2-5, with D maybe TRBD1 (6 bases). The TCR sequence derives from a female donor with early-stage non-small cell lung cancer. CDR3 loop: CASSVQGGQETQYF. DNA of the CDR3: TGTGCCAGCAGCGTACAGGGCGGCCAAGAGACCCAGTACTTC.